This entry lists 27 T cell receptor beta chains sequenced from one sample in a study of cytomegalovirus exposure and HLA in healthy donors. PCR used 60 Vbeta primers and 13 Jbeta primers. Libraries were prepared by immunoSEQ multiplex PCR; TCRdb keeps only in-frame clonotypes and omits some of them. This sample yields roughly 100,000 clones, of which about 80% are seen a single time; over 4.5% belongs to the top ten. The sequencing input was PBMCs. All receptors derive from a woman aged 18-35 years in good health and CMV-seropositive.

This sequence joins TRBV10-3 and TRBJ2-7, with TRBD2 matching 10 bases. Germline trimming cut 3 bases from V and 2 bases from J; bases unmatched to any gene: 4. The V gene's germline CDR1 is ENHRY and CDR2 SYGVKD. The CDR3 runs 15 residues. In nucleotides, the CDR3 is TGTGCCATCAGTGATGTTAGCGGGGGGACCTACGAGCAGTACTTC. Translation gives CAISDVSGGTYEQYF.

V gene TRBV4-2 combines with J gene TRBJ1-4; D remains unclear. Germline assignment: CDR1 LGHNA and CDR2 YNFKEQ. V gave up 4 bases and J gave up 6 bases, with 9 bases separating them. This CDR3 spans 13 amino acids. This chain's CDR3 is CASSLLTDEKLFF. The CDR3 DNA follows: TGTGCCAGCAGCCTGCTCACGGATGAAAAACTGTTTTTT.

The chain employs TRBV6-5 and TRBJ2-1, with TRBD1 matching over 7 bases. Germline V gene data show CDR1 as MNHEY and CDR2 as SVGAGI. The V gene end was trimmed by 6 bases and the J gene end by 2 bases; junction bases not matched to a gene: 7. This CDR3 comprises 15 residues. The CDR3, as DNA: TGTGCCAGCAGCTGGGACAGTACAACCTACAATGAGCAGTTCTTC. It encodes CASSWDSTTYNEQFF.

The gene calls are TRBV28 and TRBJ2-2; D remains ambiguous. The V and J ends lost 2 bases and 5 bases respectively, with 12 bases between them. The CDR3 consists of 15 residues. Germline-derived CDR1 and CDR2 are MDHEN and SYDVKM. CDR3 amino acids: CASSLRPIGTGELFF. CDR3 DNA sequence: TGTGCCAGCAGTTTAAGGCCGATCGGGACCGGGGAGCTGTTTTTT.

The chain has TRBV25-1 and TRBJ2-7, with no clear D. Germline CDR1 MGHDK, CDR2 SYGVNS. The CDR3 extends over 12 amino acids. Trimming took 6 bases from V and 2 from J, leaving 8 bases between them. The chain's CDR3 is CASSRAPYEQYF. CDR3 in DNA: TGTGCCAGCAGCCGAGCCCCCTACGAGCAGTACTTC.

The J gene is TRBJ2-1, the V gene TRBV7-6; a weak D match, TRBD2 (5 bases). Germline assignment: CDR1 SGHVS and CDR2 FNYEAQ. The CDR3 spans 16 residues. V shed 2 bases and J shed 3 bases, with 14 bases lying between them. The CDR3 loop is CASSLMEDLLYNEQFF. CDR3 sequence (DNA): TGTGCCAGCAGCTTAATGGAGGACTTACTCTACAATGAGCAGTTCTTC. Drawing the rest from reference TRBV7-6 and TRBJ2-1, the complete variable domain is GAGVSQSPRYKVTKRGQDVALRCDPISGHVSLYWYRQALGQGPEFLTYFNYEAQQDKSGLPNDRFSAERPEGSISTLTIQRTEQRDSAMYRCASSLMEDLLYNEQFFGPGTRLTVL.

CDR3 nucleotide sequence: TGTGCCAGCAGCTTGACAGGAAGGAATGAGCAGTTCTTC. This sequence encodes CASSLTGRNEQFF. The chain recombines TRBV7-6 with TRBJ2-1, with D perhaps matching TRBD1 (6 bases). CDR1 SGHVS and CDR2 FNYEAQ come from the germline V gene. The CDR3 contains 13 residues. With 3 bases removed from V and 7 bases from J, the gap between germline ends came to 10 bases.

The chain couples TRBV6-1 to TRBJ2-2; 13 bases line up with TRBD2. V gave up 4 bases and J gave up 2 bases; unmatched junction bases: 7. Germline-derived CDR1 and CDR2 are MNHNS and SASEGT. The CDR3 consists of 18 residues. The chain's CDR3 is CASSGVTSGRTNTGELFF. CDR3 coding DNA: TGTGCCAGCAGTGGTGTGACTAGCGGGAGGACAAACACCGGGGAGCTGTTTTTT.

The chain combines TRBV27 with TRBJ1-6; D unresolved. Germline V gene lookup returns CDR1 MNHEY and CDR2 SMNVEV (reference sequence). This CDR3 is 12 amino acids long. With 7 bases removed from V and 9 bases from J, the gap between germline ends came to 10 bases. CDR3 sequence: CASTGYGSPLHF. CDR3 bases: TGTGCCAGCACCGGGTACGGTTCACCCCTCCACTTT.

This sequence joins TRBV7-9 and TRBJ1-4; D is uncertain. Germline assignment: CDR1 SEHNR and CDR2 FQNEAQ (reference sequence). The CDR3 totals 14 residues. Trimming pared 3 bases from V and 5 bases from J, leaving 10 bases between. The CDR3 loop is CASSLAESNEKLFF. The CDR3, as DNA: TGTGCCAGCAGCTTGGCAGAATCGAATGAAAAACTGTTTTTT.

The CDR3 reads CASGWGGPGAEAFF. CDR3 DNA: TGTGCTAGTGGATGGGGAGGCCCTGGCGCTGAAGCTTTCTTT. This rearrangement joins TRBV12-5 to TRBJ1-1; D is unresolved. V lost 6 bases and J 6 bases, leaving 17 bases between the germline ends. The CDR3 spans 14 residues. Germline-derived CDR1 and CDR2 are LGHNT and FRNRAP.

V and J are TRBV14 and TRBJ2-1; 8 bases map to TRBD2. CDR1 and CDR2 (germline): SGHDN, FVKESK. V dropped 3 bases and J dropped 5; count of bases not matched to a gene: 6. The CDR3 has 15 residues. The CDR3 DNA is TGTGCCAGCAGCCACTCGGGAGGGGGACACAATGAGCAGTTCTTC. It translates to CASSHSGGGHNEQFF.

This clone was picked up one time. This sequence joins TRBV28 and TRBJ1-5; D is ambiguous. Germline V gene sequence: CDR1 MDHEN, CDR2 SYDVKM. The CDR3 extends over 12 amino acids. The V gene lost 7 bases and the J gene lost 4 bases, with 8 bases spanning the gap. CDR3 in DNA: TGTGCCAGCAAAGGAGGGAATCAGCCCCAGCATTTT. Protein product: CASKGGNQPQHF.

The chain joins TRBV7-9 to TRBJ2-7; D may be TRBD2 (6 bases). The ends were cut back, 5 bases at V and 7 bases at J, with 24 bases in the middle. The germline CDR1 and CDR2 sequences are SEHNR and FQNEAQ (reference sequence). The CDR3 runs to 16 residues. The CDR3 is CASSPLTGEPVGEQYF. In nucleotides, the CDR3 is TGTGCCAGCAGCCCGCTGACGGGAGAACCCGTGGGGGAGCAGTACTTC.

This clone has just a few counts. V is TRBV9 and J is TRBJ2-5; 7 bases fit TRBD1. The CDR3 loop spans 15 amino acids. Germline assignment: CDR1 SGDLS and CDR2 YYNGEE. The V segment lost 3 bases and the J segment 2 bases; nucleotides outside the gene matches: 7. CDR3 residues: CASSGRDRRQETQYF. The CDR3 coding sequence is TGTGCCAGCAGCGGTCGGGACAGACGACAAGAGACCCAGTACTTC.

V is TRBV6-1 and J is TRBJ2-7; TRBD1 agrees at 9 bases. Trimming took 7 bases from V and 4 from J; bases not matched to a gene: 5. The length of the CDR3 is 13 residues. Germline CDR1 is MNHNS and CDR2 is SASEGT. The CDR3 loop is CASTDRGAYEQYF. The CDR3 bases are TGTGCCAGCACCGACAGGGGGGCTTACGAGCAGTACTTC.

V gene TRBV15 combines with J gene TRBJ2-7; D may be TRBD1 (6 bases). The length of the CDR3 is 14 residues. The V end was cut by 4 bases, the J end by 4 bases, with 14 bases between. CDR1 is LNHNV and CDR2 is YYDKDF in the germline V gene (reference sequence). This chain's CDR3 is CATSTPTGLYEQYF. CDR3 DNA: TGTGCCACCAGCACCCCAACAGGGTTGTACGAGCAGTACTTC.

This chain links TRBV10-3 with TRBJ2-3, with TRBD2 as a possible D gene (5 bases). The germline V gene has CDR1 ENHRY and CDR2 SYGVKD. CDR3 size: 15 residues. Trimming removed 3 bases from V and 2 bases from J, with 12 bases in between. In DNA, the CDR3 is TGTGCCATCAGTGACAGGACTTCTGCCACAGATACGCAGTATTTT. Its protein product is CAISDRTSATDTQYF.

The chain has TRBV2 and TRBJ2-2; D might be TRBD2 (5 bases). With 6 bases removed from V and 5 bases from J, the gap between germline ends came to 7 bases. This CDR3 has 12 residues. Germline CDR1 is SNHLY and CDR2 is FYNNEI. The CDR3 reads CASRTGTGELFF. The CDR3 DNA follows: TGTGCCAGCAGGACGGGAACCGGGGAGCTGTTTTTT. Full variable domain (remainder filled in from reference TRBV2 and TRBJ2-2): EPEVTQTPSHQVTQMGQEVILRCVPISNHLYFYWYRQILGQKVEFLVSFYNNEISEKSEIFDDQFSVERPDGSNFTLKIRSTKLEDSAMYFCASRTGTGELFFGEGSRLTVL.

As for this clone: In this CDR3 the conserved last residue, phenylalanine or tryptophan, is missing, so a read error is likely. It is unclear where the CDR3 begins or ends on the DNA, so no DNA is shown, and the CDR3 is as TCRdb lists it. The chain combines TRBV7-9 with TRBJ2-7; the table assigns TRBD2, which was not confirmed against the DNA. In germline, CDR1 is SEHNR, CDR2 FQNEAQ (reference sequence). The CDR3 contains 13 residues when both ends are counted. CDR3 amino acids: CASTDCLRASGRK.

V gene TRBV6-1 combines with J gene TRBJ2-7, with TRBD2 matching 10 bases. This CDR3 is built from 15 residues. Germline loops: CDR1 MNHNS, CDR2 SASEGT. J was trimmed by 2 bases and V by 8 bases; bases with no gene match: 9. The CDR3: CASVVQAGGTYEQYF. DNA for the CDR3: TGTGCCAGCGTGGTCCAAGCGGGAGGGACCTACGAGCAGTACTTC.

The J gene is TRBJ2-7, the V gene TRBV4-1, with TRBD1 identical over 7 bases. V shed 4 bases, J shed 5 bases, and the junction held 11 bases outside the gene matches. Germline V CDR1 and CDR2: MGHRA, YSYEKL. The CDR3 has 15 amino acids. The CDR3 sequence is CASSPAGRQGDEQYF. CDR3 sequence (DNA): TGCGCCAGCAGCCCCGCGGGCCGACAGGGCGACGAGCAGTACTTC.

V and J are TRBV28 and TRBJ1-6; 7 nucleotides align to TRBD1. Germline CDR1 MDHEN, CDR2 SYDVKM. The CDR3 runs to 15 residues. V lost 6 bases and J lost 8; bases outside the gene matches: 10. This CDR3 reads CASRGAQGGYSPLHF. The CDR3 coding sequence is TGTGCCAGCAGGGGGGCTCAGGGGGGTTATTCACCCCTCCACTTT.

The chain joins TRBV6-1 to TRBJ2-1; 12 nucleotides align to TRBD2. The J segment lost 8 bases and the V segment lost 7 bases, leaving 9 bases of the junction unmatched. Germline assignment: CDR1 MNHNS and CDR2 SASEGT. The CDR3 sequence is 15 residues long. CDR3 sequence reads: CASTLTSGSFDEQFF. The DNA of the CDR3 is TGTGCCAGCACCCTGACTAGCGGGAGTTTCGATGAGCAGTTCTTC.

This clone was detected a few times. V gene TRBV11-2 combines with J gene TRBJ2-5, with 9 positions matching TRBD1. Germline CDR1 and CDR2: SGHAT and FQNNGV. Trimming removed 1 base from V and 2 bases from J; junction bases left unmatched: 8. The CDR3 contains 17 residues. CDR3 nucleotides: TGTGCCAGCAGCTTAGGGAATCCGGGACAGGGACAAGAGACCCAGTACTTC. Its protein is CASSLGNPGQGQETQYF.

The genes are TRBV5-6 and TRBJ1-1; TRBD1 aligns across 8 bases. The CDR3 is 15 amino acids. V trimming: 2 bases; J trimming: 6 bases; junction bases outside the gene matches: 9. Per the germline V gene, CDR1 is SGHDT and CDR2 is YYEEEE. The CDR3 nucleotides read TGTGCCAGCAGCTTCTGGCGGCAGGGGGCAGCTGAAGCTTTCTTT. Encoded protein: CASSFWRQGAAEAFF.

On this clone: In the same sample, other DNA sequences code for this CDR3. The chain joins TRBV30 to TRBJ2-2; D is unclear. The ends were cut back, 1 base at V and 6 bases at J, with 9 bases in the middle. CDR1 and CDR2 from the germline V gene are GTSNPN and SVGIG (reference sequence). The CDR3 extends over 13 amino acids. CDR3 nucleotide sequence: TGTGCCTGGAGTGCGCTAGAGGCCGGGGAGCTGTTTTTT. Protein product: CAWSALEAGELFF.